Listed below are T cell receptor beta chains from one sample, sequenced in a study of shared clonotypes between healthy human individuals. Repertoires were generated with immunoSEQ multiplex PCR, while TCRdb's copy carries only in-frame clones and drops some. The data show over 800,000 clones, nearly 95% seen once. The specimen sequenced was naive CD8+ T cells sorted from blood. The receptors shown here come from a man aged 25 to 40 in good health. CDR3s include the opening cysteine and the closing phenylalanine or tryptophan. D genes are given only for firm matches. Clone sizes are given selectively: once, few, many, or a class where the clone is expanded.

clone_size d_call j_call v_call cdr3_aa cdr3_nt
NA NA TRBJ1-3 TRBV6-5 CASTWDSSGNTIYF TGTGCCAGCACCTGGGACTCCTCGGGAAACACCATATATTTT
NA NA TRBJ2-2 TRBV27 CASSLSSGNTGELFF TGTGCCAGCAGTTTATCTAGCGGAAACACCGGGGAGCTGTTTTTT
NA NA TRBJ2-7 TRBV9 CASGGADEQYF TGTGCCAGCGGAGGGGCGGACGAGCAGTACTTC
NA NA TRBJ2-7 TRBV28 CASLGLTYYEQYF TGTGCCAGCCTCGGACTTACCTACTACGAGCAGTACTTC
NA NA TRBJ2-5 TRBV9 CASSEVGASGETQYF TGTGCCAGCTCCGAAGTCGGGGCGTCGGGGGAGACCCAGTACTTC
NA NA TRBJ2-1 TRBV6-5 CASSTQNNEQFF TGTGCCAGCAGTACACAGAACAATGAGCAGTTCTTC
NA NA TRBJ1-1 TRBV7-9 CASSLGGGNTEAFF TGTGCCAGCAGCTTAGGAGGGGGGAACACTGAAGCTTTCTTT
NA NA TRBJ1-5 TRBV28 CASRMTEYNQPQHF TGTGCCAGCAGAATGACAGAGTACAATCAGCCCCAGCATTTT
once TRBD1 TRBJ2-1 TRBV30 CAWSATGTVYNEQFF TGTGCCTGGAGTGCGACAGGGACGGTGTACAATGAGCAGTTCTTC
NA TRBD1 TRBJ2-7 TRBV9 CASSTDRVLTYEQYF TGTGCCAGCAGCACCGACAGGGTGCTGACCTACGAGCAGTACTTC
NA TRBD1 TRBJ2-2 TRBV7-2 CASSLTGVNTGELFF TGTGCCAGCAGCCTCACAGGGGTGAACACCGGGGAGCTGTTTTTT